These 18 T cell receptor beta chains were all obtained from the same sample, sequenced in a study of T cell changes during pregnancy in multiple sclerosis. Measured with immunoSEQ multiplex PCR; TCRdb has only the in-frame clones, and not every one. In the table there are 100,000 or so clones, approximately 92% of which are singletons. The sequencing used peripheral blood, collected in the first trimester of pregnancy. Every receptor here comes from a female donor with multiple sclerosis, enrolled in a pregnancy study.

The chain has TRBV11-2 and TRBJ2-7; possible D gene TRBD1, 6 bases. This CDR3 is 11 amino acids long. Germline V CDR1 and CDR2: SGHAT, FQNNGV. Trimming pared 6 bases from V and 6 bases from J, leaving 9 bases between. In DNA form, the CDR3 reads TGTGCCAGCAGTCAGGGGCGCGAGCAGTACTTC. Residues: CASSQGREQYF.

The rearrangement uses TRBV6-5 and TRBJ1-2; the match to TRBD1 covers 9 bases. Looked up from germline, CDR1 is MNHEY and CDR2 is SVGAGI. This CDR3 contains 14 residues. J gave up 6 bases and V 5 bases, and 7 bases lay outside the gene matches. CDR3 amino acids: CASSIQGAMDGYTF. DNA of the CDR3: TGTGCCAGCAGTATACAGGGGGCGATGGATGGCTACACCTTC.

The chain has TRBV18 and TRBJ2-3; 10 nucleotides align to TRBD2. The J segment lost 2 bases and the V segment lost 2 bases, leaving 4 bases of the junction unmatched. The CDR3 consists of 16 residues. The germline gives CDR1 KGHSH, CDR2 LQKENI. The CDR3 spells CASSPFSGGNTDTQYF. CDR3 in DNA: TGTGCCAGCTCACCATTTAGCGGGGGGAACACAGATACGCAGTATTTT.

The gene calls are TRBV5-1 and TRBJ1-2, with 9 positions matching TRBD1. V shed 2 bases and J 4 bases; nucleotides not matched to a gene: 12. This CDR3 comprises 17 residues. Germline loops: CDR1 SGHRS, CDR2 YFSETQ. The CDR3 nucleotides read TGCGCCAGCAGCTTCGGGACAGGGAGCGCGGGTATCTATGGCTACACCTTC. Residues: CASSFGTGSAGIYGYTF.

The V and J genes are TRBV4-1 and TRBJ2-5; 8 positions match TRBD2. The CDR3 runs 16 residues. Germline CDR1 and CDR2: MGHRA and YSYEKL. With 1 base clipped from V and 5 bases from J, the junction kept 9 bases outside the gene matches. The CDR3 DNA reads as TGCGCCAGCAGCCAAGGAGGCGGGGGGCCGGGGGAGACCCAGTACTTC. This codes for CASSQGGGGPGETQYF.

A word on this clone: Compared with germline, one end of the junction differs, possibly owing to a read error. V and J are TRBV27 and TRBJ2-5; TRBD1 matches at 9 bases. The length of the CDR3 is 14 residues. The germline CDR1 and CDR2 sequences are MNHEY and SMNVEV (reference sequence). The DNA of the CDR3 is TGTGCCAACAGTTACGGGACAGGGCTGGAGACCCAGTACTTC. It is translated as CANSYGTGLETQYF.

The gene calls are TRBV19 and TRBJ1-4; D is undetermined. Trimming took off 7 bases at V and 0 bases at J, with 12 bases between the two ends. The CDR3 is 15 amino acids. Looked up from germline, CDR1 is LNHDA and CDR2 is SQIVND (reference sequence). In nucleotides, the CDR3 is TGTGCCAGTATGGTTCATGGAGCAACTAATGAAAAACTGTTTTTT. This gives the protein CASMVHGATNEKLFF.

This clone was observed once. The chain links TRBV19 to TRBJ2-4; 8 nucleotides align to TRBD1. The CDR3 has 18 residues. Trimming took 7 bases from V and 0 from J; bases not matched to a gene: 14. Germline CDR1 is LNHDA and CDR2 is SQIVND (reference sequence). CDR3 amino acids: CASIMGQEFPLAKNIQYF. The CDR3 DNA is TGTGCCAGTATCATGGGACAGGAGTTCCCTCTAGCCAAAAACATTCAGTACTTC.

The chain carries TRBV19 and TRBJ2-7; 9 bases are shared with TRBD1. Germline assignment: CDR1 LNHDA and CDR2 SQIVND (reference sequence). The V gene end was trimmed by 5 bases and the J gene end by 13 bases; junction bases not matched to a gene: 9. The CDR3 extends over 12 amino acids. The CDR3 DNA is TGTGCCAGTAGTCCACGGACAGGGGAGGAATACTTC. The encoded protein is CASSPRTGEEYF.

The V gene is TRBV28, the J gene TRBJ1-2; TRBD1 agrees at 9 bases. Per germline, CDR1 MDHEN and CDR2 SYDVKM. V gave up 3 bases and J gave up 0 bases; unmatched junction bases: 8. This CDR3 has 17 residues. CDR3 sequence: CASSFSDRGIANYGYTF. CDR3 in DNA: TGTGCCAGCAGTTTTTCAGACAGGGGGATTGCTAACTATGGCTACACCTTC.

V and J are TRBV21-1 and TRBJ2-5; TRBD2 was called by the table and not checked on the DNA. TRBV21-1 is a pseudogene locus. This CDR3 is built from 16 residues. Written as DNA, the CDR3 is TGTGCCAGCAGCAAAGTGATAGCGGGGGGCCAAGAGACCCAGTACTTC. This codes for CASSKVIAGGQETQYF.

V gene TRBV9 combines with J gene TRBJ1-2; 7 bases fit TRBD1. V lost 3 bases, J lost 5 bases, and 7 bases stayed unmatched. This CDR3 is built from 14 residues. CDR1 is SGDLS and CDR2 is YYNGEE in the germline V gene. Here the CDR3 reads CASSARQGTYGYTF. The CDR3 nucleotides read TGTGCCAGCAGCGCACGACAGGGCACGTATGGCTACACCTTC. The full variable domain, rest sourced from reference TRBV9 and TRBJ1-2, is DSGVTQTPKHLITATGQRVTLRCSPRSGDLSVYWYQQSLDQGLQFLIQYYNGEERAKGNILERFSAQQFPDLHSELNLSSLELGDSALYFCASSARQGTYGYTFGSGTRLTVV.

The V and J genes are TRBV10-1 and TRBJ2-5, with D possibly TRBD2 on 5 matching bases. CDR1 is WNHNN, CDR2 SYGVQD, per germline (reference sequence). CDR3 length equals 13 residues. Trimming removed 3 bases at V and 5 bases at J, with 10 bases between. The CDR3, as DNA: TGCGCCAGCAGTGAACGGAGGAGGGAGACCCAGTACTTC. This codes for CASSERRRETQYF.

The rearrangement links TRBV27 to TRBJ1-1; D gene uncertain. This CDR3 comprises 13 residues. In germline, CDR1 is MNHEY, CDR2 SMNVEV (reference sequence). V shed 9 bases and J shed 1 base, with 12 bases lying between them. As DNA, the CDR3 is TGTGCCAGTCGGTCCATAGAGAACACTGAAGCTTTCTTT. This encodes CASRSIENTEAFF.

The gene calls are TRBV19 and TRBJ2-1, with 10 positions matching TRBD2. Germline V gene lookup returns CDR1 LNHDA and CDR2 SQIVND (reference sequence). Trimming cost V 4 bases and J 8 bases; bases outside gene matches: 2. The CDR3 consists of 13 residues. CDR3: CASSRLAGDEQFF. The DNA of the CDR3 is TGTGCCAGTAGTAGGCTAGCGGGGGATGAGCAGTTCTTC. Variable domain in full (rest from reference TRBV19 and TRBJ2-1): DGGITQSPKYLFRKEGQNVTLSCEQNLNHDAMYWYRQDPGQGLRLIYYSQIVNDFQKGDIAEGYSVSREKKESFPLTVTSAQKNPTAFYLCASSRLAGDEQFFGPGTRLTVL.

The V call is TRBV7-6, the J call TRBJ1-2, with a weak D call TRBD1 (6 bases). Trimming cost V 1 base and J 6 bases, with 12 bases left between them. The CDR3 consists of 14 residues. From germline, CDR1 is SGHVS and CDR2 FNYEAQ. CDR3 residues: CASSLEGGGDGYTF. The CDR3 DNA sequence: TGTGCCAGCAGCTTAGAGGGGGGAGGGGATGGCTACACCTTC.

The V call is TRBV19, the J call TRBJ2-1; the match to TRBD2 covers 7 bases. The CDR3 is 13 amino acids. CDR1 and CDR2 (germline): LNHDA, SQIVND (reference sequence). V lost 2 bases and J lost 7; bases outside the gene matches: 2. Written as DNA, the CDR3 is TGTGCCAGTAGTATAATCGGGGGGAATGAGCAGTTCTTC. Residues: CASSIIGGNEQFF.

The rearrangement uses TRBV7-2 and TRBJ2-4, with D maybe TRBD1 (6 bases). The ends were cut back, 6 bases at V and 1 base at J, with 16 bases in the middle. Germline V gene lookup returns CDR1 SGHTA and CDR2 FQGNSA. This CDR3 comprises 16 residues. CDR3: CASRRYRVVAKNIQYF. CDR3 in DNA: TGTGCCAGCAGGCGCTACAGGGTGGTGGCCAAAAACATTCAGTACTTC.